This TCR beta chain was profiled in a study of T cell responses to AZD1222 COVID-19 vaccine. General study results and limits: Nearly half of spike-specific TCRs reportedly target variant regions that are unmutated in the B.1.351 and B.1.1.7 variants.

Repertoires were generated with immunoSEQ multiplex PCR, while TCRdb's copy carries only in-frame clones and drops some. The repertoire holds tens of thousands of clones, with around 85% as singletons. The length of the CDR3 is 15 residues. Germline V gene sequence: CDR1 LNHDA, CDR2 SQIVND (reference sequence). Trimming removed 4 bases at V and 0 bases at J, with 10 bases between. Remarks on this clone: Its specificity is unknown.

The chain uses TRBV19 and TRBJ1-3; a possible D gene is TRBD1 (6 bases). Sequenced material: peripheral blood, taken 28 days after the second AZD1222 dose. This receptor was identified in an adult who received the AZD1222 COVID-19 vaccine. The chain's CDR3 is CASSKDRFSGNTIYF. The DNA for the CDR3 is TGTGCCAGTAGTAAGGACAGATTCTCTGGAAACACCATATATTTT. Complete variable domain (other parts from reference TRBV19 and TRBJ1-3): DGGITQSPKYLFRKEGQNVTLSCEQNLNHDAMYWYRQDPGQGLRLIYYSQIVNDFQKGDIAEGYSVSREKKESFPLTVTSAQKNPTAFYLCASSKDRFSGNTIYFGEGSWLTVV.